These 28 T cell receptor beta chains came from one sample sequenced in a study of T cells in Graves' hyperthyroidism and ophthalmopathy. The source material, RNA transcripts, was used to amplify TCR beta CDR3 regions. When the TCR CDR3 underwent first-round RT-PCR, the HTBI primer set was used. MiXCR was run by TCRdb on the multiplex PCR reads, yielding one entry per CDR3 protein. The sample holds about 700,000 distinct CDR3 sequences, roughly 15% seen once. Sequenced: blood. These receptors all come from a woman aged 18 to 35 with Graves' hyperthyroidism.

This sequence joins TRBV27 and TRBJ2-2, with TRBD2 matching over 14 bases. The V and J ends lost 5 bases and 1 base, in that order; junction bases with no gene match: 12. Per germline, CDR1 MNHEY and CDR2 SMNVEV (reference sequence). This CDR3 spans 20 amino acids. The CDR3 DNA reads as TGTGCCAGCAGTCCCGGACAGGGGACTAGCGGGAGCCAGAACACCGGGGAGCTGTTTTTT. Protein: CASSPGQGTSGSQNTGELFF.

The table lists this clonotype with many counts. As DNA, the CDR3 is TGCGCCAGCAGCCGCTCCGGAGTAGGCGGGGAGCTGTTTTTT. This encodes CASSRSGVGGELFF. J is TRBJ2-2 and V is TRBV4-1; D remains unclear. V shed 4 bases and J shed 7 bases, with 13 bases lying between them. Germline CDR1 is MGHRA and CDR2 is YSYEKL. The CDR3 consists of 14 residues.

The CDR3 here is CASSHLRTDANTGELFF. CDR3 nucleotides: TGTGCCAGCAGCCATCTCCGGACAGACGCGAACACCGGGGAGCTGTTTTTT. The chain recombines TRBV11-2 with TRBJ2-2, with a possible D match to TRBD1 (6 bases). The CDR3 spans 17 residues. In germline, CDR1 is SGHAT, CDR2 FQNNGV. V dropped 5 bases and J dropped 0 bases, with 16 bases sitting between them. Full variable domain (remainder filled in from reference TRBV11-2 and TRBJ2-2): EAGVAQSPRYKIIEKRQSVAFWCNPISGHATLYWYQQILGQGPKLLIQFQNNGVVDDSQLPKDRFSAERLKGVDSTLKIQPAKLEDSAVYLCASSHLRTDANTGELFFGEGSRLTVL.

The chain carries TRBV24-1 and TRBJ1-1; D remains unclear. V shed 1 base and J shed 5 bases, with 7 bases lying between them. The CDR3 is made up of 13 amino acids. Germline V gives CDR1 KGHDR, CDR2 SFDVKD. The DNA for the CDR3 is TGTGCCACCAGTGATTTTTGGGGAACTGAAGCTTTCTTT. Translation gives CATSDFWGTEAFF.

In this sample, this clonotype turned up many times. The V call is TRBV7-9, the J call TRBJ2-3; D is ambiguous. Germline-derived CDR1 and CDR2 are SEHNR and FQNEAQ (reference sequence). The CDR3 runs to 13 residues. Trimming removed 3 bases from V and 4 bases from J, with 8 bases in between. CDR3: CASSFAVADTQYF. The DNA for the CDR3 is TGTGCCAGCAGCTTCGCAGTGGCAGATACGCAGTATTTT.

This clonotype was seen only a few times. The chain combines TRBV6-1 with TRBJ2-7, with unresolved D. The length of the CDR3 is 11 residues. The V end was cut by 6 bases, the J end by 7 bases, with 10 bases between. Germline assignment: CDR1 MNHNS and CDR2 SASEGT. CDR3 sequence: CASRNRWEQYF. The CDR3 nucleotides read TGTGCCAGCAGGAATCGGTGGGAGCAGTACTTC.

This clonotype was counted between two and nine times. The chain is built from TRBV7-2 and TRBJ1-2; D gene uncertain. Germline V gives CDR1 SGHTA, CDR2 FQGNSA. The germline V and J ends were trimmed by 1 base and 5 bases, with 11 bases remaining between them. This CDR3 has 14 amino acids. CDR3 coding DNA: TGTGCCAGCAGCTTAGTTGGGTCTGAGTATGGCTACACCTTC. It is translated as CASSLVGSEYGYTF.

This clonotype appeared a few times. The chain employs TRBV6-1 and TRBJ1-1; D remains ambiguous. This CDR3 region has 15 residues. CDR1 and CDR2 (germline): MNHNS, SASEGT. Trimming left V 6 bases short and J 1 base short, with 15 bases between. CDR3 region: CASRPQRRSNTEAFF. In DNA, the CDR3 is TGTGCCAGCAGGCCTCAAAGGAGATCGAACACTGAAGCTTTCTTT.

With respect to this clonotype: As the CDR3 is not closed by the conserved phenylalanine or tryptophan, this likely results from a read error. The gene calls are TRBV7-2 and TRBJ1-1; 9 nucleotides match TRBD1. The V segment lost 7 bases and the J segment 6 bases; nucleotides outside the gene matches: 9. CDR1 SGHTA and CDR2 FQGNSA come from the germline V gene. The length of the CDR3 is 14 residues. CDR3 residues: CASTSMTGGSEAFL. The CDR3 DNA reads TGTGCCAGCACCTCAATGACAGGGGGGTCTGAAGCTTTCCTT.

This clonotype was seen repeatedly, ten times or more. DNA for the CDR3: TGTGCCAGCAGCCTGCTAGGAGCTGAGCAGTTCTTC. Amino acids: CASSLLGAEQFF. The chain uses TRBV7-9 and TRBJ2-1; D uncertain. Trimming shortened V by 5 bases and J by 9 bases, and 11 bases separated the two germline ends. The CDR3 is 12 amino acids. CDR1 and CDR2 (germline): SEHNR, FQNEAQ (reference sequence).

This clonotype was seen repeatedly, ten times or more. V usage is TRBV7-9 and J usage is TRBJ2-3, with a weak D call TRBD1 (6 bases). The V gene lost 3 bases and the J gene lost 4 bases, with 14 bases spanning the gap. The CDR3 runs to 15 residues. The germline V gene encodes CDR1 SEHNR and CDR2 FQNEAQ (reference sequence). CDR3 in DNA: TGTGCCAGCAGCTTCGGTTGGGGGCGAGCAGATACGCAGTATTTT. It codes for CASSFGWGRADTQYF.

This clonotype was detected only a few times. This chain joins TRBV28 and TRBJ1-5; D is unclear. The CDR3 covers 14 residues. Looked up from germline, CDR1 is MDHEN and CDR2 is SYDVKM. Trimming took off 3 bases at V and 4 bases at J, with 10 bases between the two ends. CDR3 loop: CASSFVPLNQPQHF. In nucleotides, the CDR3 is TGTGCCAGCAGTTTTGTGCCCTTAAATCAGCCCCAGCATTTT. Combining the CDR3 with reference TRBV28 and TRBJ1-5 gives the whole variable domain DVKVTQSSRYLVKRTGEKVFLECVQDMDHENMFWYRQDPGLGLRLIYFSYDVKMKEKGDIPEGYSVSREKKERFSLILESASTNQTSMYLCASSFVPLNQPQHFGDGTRLSIL.

This clonotype was counted ten times or more. This chain connects TRBV12-3 or TRBV12-4 to TRBJ2-3, with 8 positions matching TRBD2. CDR3 length: 15 amino acids. Trimming at V came to 3 bases and at J to 3 bases, leaving 5 bases not matched to a gene. The CDR3 reads CASSFLGGRTDTQYF. In DNA form, the CDR3 reads TGTGCCAGCAGTTTCCTGGGCGGGAGGACAGATACGCAGTATTTT.

In its sample, this clonotype was seen many times. The chain employs TRBV28 and TRBJ2-7; 9 nucleotides align to TRBD1. The V gene's germline CDR1 is MDHEN and CDR2 SYDVKM. V lost 7 bases, J lost 0 bases, and 10 bases stayed unmatched. The CDR3 sequence is 16 residues long. CDR3 in DNA: TGTGCCAGCACCCTTCCGGGACAGGGACACTCCTACGAGCAGTACTTC. It translates to CASTLPGQGHSYEQYF.

This clonotype has a count of ten or more. The gene calls are TRBV7-9 and TRBJ1-2, with unresolved D. V gave up 2 bases and J gave up 8 bases, with 12 bases separating them. The CDR3 contains 13 residues. Looked up from germline, CDR1 is SEHNR and CDR2 is FQNEAQ (reference sequence). The CDR3 here is CASSLPGVGGYTF. In DNA form, the CDR3 reads TGTGCCAGCAGCTTACCGGGCGTCGGCGGCTACACCTTC.

Ten or more counts support this clonotype. V is TRBV10-2 and J is TRBJ2-1; TRBD2 matches 12 bases. Germline CDR1 and CDR2: WSHSY and SAAADI. Unmatched junction bases numbered 6, after V lost 8 bases and J lost 7 bases. This CDR3 has 14 amino acids. CDR3 sequence (DNA): TGCGCCAGCTACCCCGGGACTAGCGGGAATGAGCAGTTCTTC. Translated: CASYPGTSGNEQFF.

The rearrangement links TRBV5-1 to TRBJ2-2; a possible D gene is TRBD1 (5 bases). CDR1 and CDR2 from the germline V gene are SGHRS and YFSETQ. The CDR3 runs to 14 residues. V was shortened by 8 bases and J by 0 bases, with 11 bases between the two germline ends. CDR3 residues: CASDDSPNTGELFF. The CDR3, as DNA: TGCGCCAGTGACGACAGTCCGAACACCGGGGAGCTGTTTTTT.

The sample holds a few counts of this clonotype. The rearrangement joins TRBV28 to TRBJ2-5, with D possibly matching TRBD1 (5 bases). CDR3 length: 14 residues. V gave up 9 bases and J gave up 5 bases, with 19 bases separating them. The germline V gene has CDR1 MDHEN and CDR2 SYDVKM. CDR3 bases: TGTGCCAGTCAGTTTGTAAGGGGTGTCGAGACCCAGTACTTC. This codes for CASQFVRGVETQYF.

This rearrangement joins TRBV12-3 or TRBV12-4 to TRBJ1-2; TRBD1 matches 7 bases. The CDR3 is 13 amino acids. V lost 5 bases and J lost 8; bases outside the gene matches: 8. CDR3 loop: CASSPPRGVGYTF. As DNA, the CDR3 is TGTGCCAGCAGTCCCCCCAGGGGGGTCGGCTACACCTTC.

Comment on this clonotype: A read error may be the cause here, since a much bigger clone is one base away. The V call is TRBV11-3, the J call TRBJ2-1, with 7 bases that match TRBD2. The germline V gene has CDR1 SGHNT and CDR2 YENEEA. This CDR3 region has 15 residues. V shed 2 bases, J shed 4 bases, and the junction held 5 bases outside the gene matches. DNA of the CDR3: TGTGCCAGCAGCTTAAGGGCTAGCGGATACAATGAGCAGTTCTTC. Its protein product is CASSLRASGYNEQFF.

In its sample, this clonotype was seen a few times. The chain employs TRBV19 and TRBJ1-2; D might be TRBD1 (6 bases). CDR3 length: 13 amino acids. V gave up 5 bases and J gave up 4 bases, with 11 bases separating them. CDR1 and CDR2 (germline): LNHDA, SQIVND (reference sequence). CDR3 residues: CASSLRQVYGYTF. The DNA for the CDR3 is TGTGCCAGTAGTCTCCGACAGGTCTATGGCTACACCTTC.

This chain joins TRBV5-5 and TRBJ1-3; D uncertain. The V gene lost 1 base and the J gene lost 2 bases, with 10 bases spanning the gap. This CDR3 is 15 amino acids long. Germline V gene sequence: CDR1 SGHKS, CDR2 YYEKEE (reference sequence). The CDR3 nucleotides read TGTGCCAGCAGCTTGTCTTGGGATCCTGGAAACACCATATATTTT. It specifies CASSLSWDPGNTIYF.

This clonotype showed up just a few times. The chain uses TRBV19 and TRBJ2-1; 10 positions match TRBD2. Germline trimming cut 3 bases from V and 4 bases from J; bases unmatched to any gene: 9. Germline lookup yields CDR1 LNHDA and CDR2 SQIVND (reference sequence). The CDR3 runs 17 residues. CDR3 sequence: CASSIRRTSGAYNEQFF. The CDR3 DNA reads as TGTGCCAGTAGTATCAGGCGGACTAGCGGAGCTTACAATGAGCAGTTCTTC.

In this sample, this clonotype turned up many times. This chain links TRBV20-1 with TRBJ2-7; D is possibly TRBD1 (6 bases). CDR1 and CDR2 (germline): DFQATT, SNEGSKA (reference sequence). The CDR3 sequence is 15 residues long. The V end was cut by 0 bases, the J end by 1 base, with 13 bases between. CDR3 nucleotides: TGCAGTGCTAGAGATTCCCAGGGGCCTTCCTACGAGCAGTACTTC. Residues: CSARDSQGPSYEQYF.

This clonotype was seen repeatedly, ten times or more. The V call is TRBV20-1, the J call TRBJ2-7, with 9 bases matching TRBD2. After removal of 0 bases from V and 3 bases from J, the junction contained 9 bases not matched to a gene. Germline V gene lookup returns CDR1 DFQATT and CDR2 SNEGSKA (reference sequence). This CDR3 comprises 16 residues. The CDR3 loop is CSARDVTSGKRYEQYF. Written as DNA, the CDR3 is TGCAGTGCTAGAGATGTGACTAGCGGAAAGCGCTACGAGCAGTACTTC.

This clonotype was recorded at least ten times. J is TRBJ1-2 and V is TRBV11-2; 10 bases fit TRBD1. V lost 5 bases to trimming and J lost 2 bases; unmatched junction nucleotides: 5. CDR1 SGHAT and CDR2 FQNNGV come from the germline V gene. The CDR3 has 15 residues. CDR3 loop: CASSGGTGANYGYTF. The CDR3 nucleotides read TGTGCCAGCAGCGGGGGGACAGGGGCAAACTATGGCTACACCTTC.

This clonotype was seen at least ten times. This chain uses TRBV7-9 with TRBJ1-1; 7 nucleotides match TRBD1. V lost 5 bases, J lost 4 bases, and 10 bases stayed unmatched. This CDR3 has 15 amino acids. Germline CDR1 and CDR2: SEHNR and FQNEAQ (reference sequence). CDR3 sequence: CASSTRDSQVTEAFF. The CDR3 nucleotides are TGTGCCAGCAGCACGCGGGACAGTCAAGTCACTGAAGCTTTCTTT. Filled out from reference TRBV7-9 and TRBJ1-1, the complete variable domain reads DTGVSQNPRHKITKRGQNVTFRCDPISEHNRLYWYRQTLGQGPEFLTYFQNEAQLEKSRLLSDRFSAERPKGSFSTLEIQRTEQGDSAMYLCASSTRDSQVTEAFFGQGTRLTVV.

This clonotype was detected many times. The rearrangement joins TRBV4-1 to TRBJ2-1; D gene unclear. In germline, CDR1 is MGHRA, CDR2 YSYEKL. This CDR3 region has 13 residues. The V and J ends lost 0 bases and 10 bases respectively, with 10 bases between them. The CDR3 loop reads CASSQDVYGEQFF. The CDR3 DNA sequence: TGCGCCAGCAGCCAAGATGTTTACGGGGAGCAGTTCTTC.